This T cell receptor (beta chain) was recorded in a study of identifying expanded T cells in peripheral blood. This table comes from immunoSEQ multiplex PCR, and its TCRdb copy is limited to in-frame clones, with some not included. Among around 70,000 clones listed, 90% were seen once. Study results and caveats: Over around two and four weeks, about 16.4 and 19 clones changed, versus approximately 1.1 between replicates. Roughly two-week clone count variance significantly increased as total template count grew.

In the case of this clone: Its antigen is still unknown.

From germline, CDR1 is ENHRY and CDR2 SYGVKD. CDR3 length: 12 amino acids. Trimming cost V 0 bases and J 4 bases, with 3 bases left between them. The sample consisted of blood. The clonotype comes from a person aged 18-70 years in good health. The V gene is TRBV10-3, the J gene TRBJ1-2, with no clear D. CDR3 residues: CAISESGYGYTF. CDR3 bases: TGTGCCATCAGTGAGTCAGGCTATGGCTACACCTTC.